The rows below give T cell receptor beta chains drawn from one sample of a study of control samples from healthy donors and cancer patients. The repertoire was sequenced with immunoSEQ multiplex PCR; TCRdb's copy has only in-frame clones and lacks some. The sample lists 90,000 to 150,000 clones, 88% occurring once. The source material was blood. The receptors come from a man aged 35 to 55 in good health. Each CDR3 is given with its conserved first and last residue. The D gene is left open where the match is weak. Clone size is stated in some rows and not others, as once, few, many or a class when expanded.

d_call	j_call	cdr3_length	clone_size	v_call	cdr3_nt	cdr3_aa
.	TRBJ2-2	15	once	TRBV6-2/TRBV6-3	TGTGCCAGCAGTTCAAGGGGGATAAACACCGGGGAGCTGTTTTTT	CASSSRGINTGELFF
.	TRBJ1-5	14	.	TRBV28	TGTGCCAGCACCCCTCGTCGGGGGGGTCAGCCCCAGCATTTT	CASTPRRGGQPQHF
.	TRBJ1-1	17	.	TRBV11-3	TGTGCCAGCAGCCCATTAACCGGACCGGGGGCGGGGACTGAAGCTTTCTTT	CASSPLTGPGAGTEAFF
.	TRBJ1-2	12	once	TRBV14	TGTGCCAGCAGCCGTATCGGGGACGGCTACACCTTC	CASSRIGDGYTF
.	TRBJ1-6	15	.	TRBV5-1	TGCGCCAGCAGCTTATCGACGGTAGATAATTCACCCCTCCACTTT	CASSLSTVDNSPLHF
.	TRBJ1-1	14	.	TRBV5-5	TGTGCCAGCAGCCTCATGCCCGGGGGCACTGAAGCTTTCTTT	CASSLMPGGTEAFF
.	TRBJ1-2	13	.	TRBV30	TGTGCCTGGAGAAAGGCAGGGAATTATGGCTACACCTTC	CAWRKAGNYGYTF
TRBD1	TRBJ1-1	11	once	TRBV6-5	TGTGCCAGCAGTCACAGGGGGCCGGCTTTCTTT	CASSHRGPAFF
TRBD1	TRBJ1-1	14	.	TRBV19	TGTGCCACCTGGTCATCGGACAGGGTGACTGAAGCTTTCTTT	CATWSSDRVTEAFF
.	TRBJ2-3	17	.	TRBV27	TGTGCCAGCAGTTTACCACAGGGGACTTCTAGCACAGATACGCAGTATTTT	CASSLPQGTSSTDTQYF
.	TRBJ2-1	16	.	TRBV5-1	TGCGCCAGCAGCTTGTTGGGGGGGACACCCTACAATGAGCAGTTCTTC	CASSLLGGTPYNEQFF
TRBD1	TRBJ1-2	15	.	TRBV28	TGTGCCAGCAGTTTTCCGACAGGGGCGGGCTATGGCTACACCTTC	CASSFPTGAGYGYTF
TRBD1	TRBJ1-2	15	.	TRBV19	TGTGCCAGTAGTGCGAGGACAGGGGGCGGCTATGGCTACACCTTC	CASSARTGGGYGYTF
TRBD1	TRBJ2-7	15	.	TRBV5-4	TGTGCCAGCAGTTTGGCGGGACAGGGGACCTACGAGCAGTACTTC	CASSLAGQGTYEQYF
.	TRBJ2-7	10	.	TRBV12-3/TRBV12-4	TGTGCCGAGAGAAGGTGGTTAGAGTACTTC	CAERRWLEYF
TRBD1	TRBJ2-1	15	.	TRBV27	TGTGCCAGCAGCTCTCATACCAGGGGGCAAGGCGAGCAGTTCTTC	CASSSHTRGQGEQFF
TRBD1	TRBJ1-2	14	.	TRBV5-4	TGTGCCAGCAGCTTAGGACAGGCCAGCTATGGCTACACCTTC	CASSLGQASYGYTF
TRBD1	TRBJ1-2	14	.	TRBV24-1	TGTGCCACCAGTGATACGGGACAGGACTATGGCTACACCTTC	CATSDTGQDYGYTF
TRBD1	TRBJ1-2	14	.	TRBV9	TGTGCCAGCAGCGTAGCTCCAGGGGGCGATGGCTACACCTTC	CASSVAPGGDGYTF
.	TRBJ2-3	15	.	TRBV11-3	TGTGCCAGCAGCCCCCCCGCGGGGAGCACAGATACGCAGTATTTT	CASSPPAGSTDTQYF
.	TRBJ1-2	13	.	TRBV14	TGTGCCAGCAGCCAACAGGGGAGTGGGGGCTACACCTTC	CASSQQGSGGYTF
.	TRBJ2-3	16	.	TRBV27	TGTGCCAGCAGTTTAAGACCAGGGTTTGGCACAGATACGCAGTATTTT	CASSLRPGFGTDTQYF
TRBD1	TRBJ1-5	15	.	TRBV3-1/TRBV3-2	TGTGCCAGCAGCCAGGGACAGGGGTTGAATCAGCCCCAGCATTTT	CASSQGQGLNQPQHF
.	TRBJ1-1	13	.	TRBV6-5	TGTGCCAGCGCGGGACAAACATCCGATGAAGCTTTCTTT	CASAGQTSDEAFF
.	TRBJ1-2	15	.	TRBV7-6	TGTGCCAGCAGCTTAACCCCGGCGGACCACTATGGCTACACCTTC	CASSLTPADHYGYTF
TRBD1	TRBJ1-1	14	.	TRBV18	TGTGCCAGCTCACGAAACAGGGGAAGCACTGAAGCTTTCTTT	CASSRNRGSTEAFF
.	TRBJ2-2	12	.	TRBV11-3	TGTGCCAGCAGCTTTCTAGCCGGGGAGCTGTTTTTT	CASSFLAGELFF
.	TRBJ1-2	16	.	TRBV18	TGTGCCAGCTCACCCACACCAGGGCCTTCCCATGGAGGCTACACCTTC	CASSPTPGPSHGGYTF
TRBD2	TRBJ2-3	17	.	TRBV3-1/TRBV3-2	TGTGCCAGCAGCCAAGACTACCGCGGCAGGGAGGGGGATACGCAGTATTTT	CASSQDYRGREGDTQYF
TRBD1	TRBJ1-6	15	.	TRBV18	TGTGCCAGCTCACATGGACAGGGAGGTGGTTCACCCCTCCACTTT	CASSHGQGGGSPLHF
TRBD1	TRBJ1-2	12	.	TRBV13	TGTGCCAGCAGACGGGACAGCCCCTCCGTCGCCTTC	CASRRDSPSVAF
.	TRBJ2-7	12	.	TRBV11-2	TGTGCCAGCAGCCGACGGTCCTACGAGCAGTACTTC	CASSRRSYEQYF
TRBD2	TRBJ2-3	16	.	TRBV24-1	TGTGCCACCAGTGCCTTAGCGGGGACGCGCACAGATACGCAGTATTTT	CATSALAGTRTDTQYF
TRBD1	TRBJ2-2	15	.	TRBV30	TGTGCCTGGAGTGTCGGGACAGGGTACACCGGGGAGCTGTTTTTT	CAWSVGTGYTGELFF
.	TRBJ2-4	17	.	TRBV21-1	TGTGCCAGCAGCAAAGGGACGGCGGGTGTGGCCAAAAACATTCAGTACTTC	CASSKGTAGVAKNIQYF
TRBD1	TRBJ1-6	17	.	TRBV7-9	TGTGCCAGCAGCCGTCATTTTGGACAGGGGAGGAATTCACCCCTCCACTTT	CASSRHFGQGRNSPLHF
TRBD1	TRBJ1-1	15	.	TRBV9	TGTGCCAGCAGCGCCGGGACAGCCATGAACACTGAAGCTTTCTTT	CASSAGTAMNTEAFF
.	TRBJ2-7	14	.	TRBV10-2	TGCGCCACTTCAACCCGGAGTCAATCCTACGAGCAGTACTTC	CATSTRSQSYEQYF
TRBD1	TRBJ1-1	15	.	TRBV11-2	TGTGCCAGCAGCCCCCGGGACAGGGGAGACACTGAAGCTTTCTTT	CASSPRDRGDTEAFF
.	TRBJ1-2	14	.	TRBV21-1	TGTGCCAGCAGGGGACACAGGGCCCGCTATGGCTACACCTTC	CASRGHRARYGYTF
.	TRBJ1-3	12	.	TRBV7-2	TGTGCCAGCAGCTTAACAGGAAACACCATATATTTT	CASSLTGNTIYF
.	TRBJ1-2	13	.	TRBV5-1	TGCGCCAGCAGCTCCCATGAGGGCTATGGCTACACCTTC	CASSSHEGYGYTF
TRBD1	TRBJ1-5	14	.	TRBV18	TGTGCCAGCTCCCTCGGACAGGGGAATCAGCCCCAGCATTTT	CASSLGQGNQPQHF
TRBD1	TRBJ2-3	15	.	TRBV5-4	TGTGCCAGCAGCTTTGGGGACAGGGACGCAGATACGCAGTATTTT	CASSFGDRDADTQYF
.	TRBJ2-1	14	.	TRBV27	TGTGCCAGCAGTCAGGGGCGTTTGACGAATGAGCAGTTCTTC	CASSQGRLTNEQFF
.	TRBJ1-1	12	.	TRBV12-3/TRBV12-4	TGTGCCAGCAGCGACAGTGGCACTGAAGCTTTCTTT	CASSDSGTEAFF
.	TRBJ1-1	15	.	TRBV2	TGTGCCAGCAGTGGGCAGGGATTTGCAAGTACTGAAGCTTTCTTT	CASSGQGFASTEAFF
TRBD1	TRBJ1-6	15	.	TRBV9	TGTGCCAGCAGCGGCGGACAGGGGGCGATGCGGCCCCTCCACTTT	CASSGGQGAMRPLHF
.	TRBJ2-3	13	.	TRBV7-9	TGTGCCAGCAGCCCTGGAGGCACAGATACGCAGTATTTT	CASSPGGTDTQYF
.	TRBJ1-1	16	.	TRBV6-2/TRBV6-3	TGTGCCAGCAGTTCCACGTCCGGGACCCGGAACACTGAAGCTTTCTTT	CASSSTSGTRNTEAFF